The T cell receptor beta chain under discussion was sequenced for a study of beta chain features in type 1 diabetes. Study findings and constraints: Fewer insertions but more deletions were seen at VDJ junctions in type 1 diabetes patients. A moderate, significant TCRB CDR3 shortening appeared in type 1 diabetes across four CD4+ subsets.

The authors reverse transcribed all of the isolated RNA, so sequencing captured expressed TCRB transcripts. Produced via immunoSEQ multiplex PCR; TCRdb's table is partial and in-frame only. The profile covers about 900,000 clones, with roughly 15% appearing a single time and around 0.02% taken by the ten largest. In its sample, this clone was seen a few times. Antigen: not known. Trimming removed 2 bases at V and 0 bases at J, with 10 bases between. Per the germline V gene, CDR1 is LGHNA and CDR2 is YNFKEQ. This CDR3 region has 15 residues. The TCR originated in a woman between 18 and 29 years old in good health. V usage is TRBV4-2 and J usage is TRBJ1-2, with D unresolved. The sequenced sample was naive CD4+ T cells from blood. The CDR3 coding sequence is TGTGCCAGCAGCCAACCGTTCGGGACTAACTATGGCTACACCTTC. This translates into CASSQPFGTNYGYTF.